The 27 T cell receptor beta chains given below trace back to one sample, sequenced in a study of blood T cell repertoires in COVID-19. Only in-frame clones appear in the TCRdb table, and some are missing; sequencing was by immunoSEQ multiplex PCR. This sample has roughly 200,000 clones, with 70% to 90% found just once. The sample taken for sequencing was peripheral blood. The receptors come from a woman of 80 years or more with acute or convalescent COVID-19.

The rearrangement links TRBV5-1 to TRBJ1-6, with 7 bases that match TRBD1. The germline CDR1 and CDR2 sequences are SGHRS and YFSETQ. Trimming removed 5 bases from V and 5 bases from J; junction bases left unmatched: 7. The CDR3 loop spans 15 amino acids. CDR3 DNA: TGCGCCAGCAGAAGACAGGGACCCGATAATTCACCCCTCCACTTT. It specifies CASRRQGPDNSPLHF.

This clone was seen only once. The rearrangement joins TRBV5-1 to TRBJ1-4, with D perhaps TRBD1 (6 bases). The ends were cut back, 8 bases at V and 3 bases at J, with 11 bases in the middle. The germline gives CDR1 SGHRS, CDR2 YFSETQ. The length of the CDR3 is 13 residues. In nucleotides, the CDR3 is TGCGCCAGTAAGGACAGCCCTAATGAAAAACTGTTTTTT. Protein product: CASKDSPNEKLFF.

The CDR3 region is CASSVSTGEEKTEAFF. The CDR3 DNA is TGTGCCAGTTCGGTATCGACAGGGGAGGAGAAGACTGAAGCTTTCTTT. This chain uses TRBV10-3 with TRBJ1-1, with TRBD1 matching 8 bases. V dropped 10 bases and J dropped 5; count of bases not matched to a gene: 18. This CDR3 spans 16 amino acids. CDR1 and CDR2 (germline): ENHRY, SYGVKD.

The chain employs TRBV19 and TRBJ2-7; 16 bases align to TRBD2. CDR3 length: 17 amino acids. Losses at the gene ends were 6 bases for V and 6 bases for J; bases not matched to a gene: 11. CDR1 LNHDA and CDR2 SQIVND come from the germline V gene (reference sequence). This CDR3 is CASSTVPGTSGRGEQYF. CDR3 DNA: TGTGCCAGTAGCACCGTCCCCGGGACTAGCGGGAGGGGCGAGCAGTACTTC.

The chain combines TRBV5-6 with TRBJ1-6, with 10 bases fitting TRBD1. Germline CDR1 is SGHDT and CDR2 is YYEEEE. This CDR3 has 17 amino acids. The V gene end was trimmed by 2 bases and the J gene end by 10 bases; junction bases not matched to a gene: 12. The CDR3 here is CASSLTGTGVLHSPLHF. The CDR3 nucleotides are TGTGCCAGCAGCTTAACCGGGACAGGGGTTCTGCACTCACCCCTCCACTTT. Together with reference TRBV5-6 and TRBJ1-6, the CDR3 gives the full variable domain: DAGVTQSPTHLIKTRGQQVTLRCSPKSGHDTVSWYQQALGQGPQFIFQYYEEEERQRGNFPDRFSGHQFPNYSSELNVNALLLGDSALYLCASSLTGTGVLHSPLHFGNGTRLTVT.

The CDR3 DNA sequence: TGTGCCAGCAGCCAAGTTCGCAGGTCTAATGAAAAACTGTTTTTT. Its protein product is CASSQVRRSNEKLFF. The chain links TRBV3-1 (or the pseudogene TRBV3-2) to TRBJ1-4; no definite D call. Deletions cut 1 base from V and 3 bases from J, with 9 bases between. The CDR3 runs to 15 residues. Germline loops: CDR1 LGHDT, CDR2 YNNKEL (reference sequence).

J is TRBJ2-5 and V is TRBV7-2; 11 positions agree with TRBD2. CDR3 length: 14 amino acids. J was trimmed by 3 bases and V by 6 bases; bases with no gene match: 3. CDR1 is SGHTA and CDR2 is FQGNSA in the germline V gene. The CDR3 loop is CASSKTSGKETQYF. In DNA form, the CDR3 reads TGTGCCAGCAGTAAGACTAGCGGGAAAGAGACCCAGTACTTC. Looking up the rest from reference TRBV7-2 and TRBJ2-5 gives the full variable domain: GAGVSQSPSNKVTEKGKDVELRCDPISGHTALYWYRQSLGQGLEFLIYFQGNSAPDKSGLPSDRFSAERTGGSVSTLTIQRTQQEDSAVYLCASSKTSGKETQYFGPGTRLLVL.

The CDR3 is CASSLETGVQYTGELFF. Written as DNA, the CDR3 is TGTGCCAGCAGCTTAGAGACAGGGGTTCAATACACCGGGGAGCTGTTTTTT. The chain uses TRBV7-6 and TRBJ2-2, with 8 bases lining up with TRBD1. CDR1 is SGHVS and CDR2 is FNYEAQ in the germline V gene. Trimming at V came to 1 base and at J to 3 bases, leaving 7 bases not matched to a gene. The CDR3 totals 17 residues.

This sequence joins TRBV30 and TRBJ2-2; maybe TRBD2 (5 bases). CDR1 is GTSNPN and CDR2 is SVGIG in the germline V gene (reference sequence). Trimming removed 0 bases from V and 5 bases from J, with 10 bases in between. The CDR3 spans 14 residues. DNA for the CDR3: TGTGCCTGGAGTGTTCGTCGCGGGACCGGGGAGCTGTTTTTT. The encoded protein is CAWSVRRGTGELFF.

CDR3 sequence: CASSHSSGANVLTF. Written as DNA, the CDR3 is TGTGCCAGCTCCCACAGCTCTGGGGCCAACGTCCTGACTTTC. The chain combines TRBV18 with TRBJ2-6; D call uncertain. The V gene's germline CDR1 is KGHSH and CDR2 LQKENI. This CDR3 has 14 amino acids. The V gene lost 6 bases and the J gene lost 0 bases, with 6 bases spanning the gap.

The V and J genes are TRBV4-3 and TRBJ2-1; 11 nucleotides align to TRBD2. The V gene end was trimmed by 0 bases and the J gene end by 4 bases; junction bases not matched to a gene: 8. Germline CDR1 is LGHNA and CDR2 is YSLEER. The CDR3 contains 18 residues. DNA for the CDR3: TGCGCCAGCAGCCAAGAGTATGGGACTAGCGGTTCTTACAATGAGCAGTTCTTC. Translation gives CASSQEYGTSGSYNEQFF.

The CDR3 DNA sequence: TGCAGCGTGATGGACAGGGGCGCCTTGGGGCAGTACTTC. Amino acid sequence: CSVMDRGALGQYF. V gene TRBV29-1 combines with J gene TRBJ2-7, with 9 bases matching TRBD1. The CDR3 runs to 13 residues. V trimming: 6 bases; J trimming: 9 bases; junction bases outside the gene matches: 12. In germline, CDR1 is SQVTM, CDR2 ANQGSEA.

The V call is TRBV5-1, the J call TRBJ2-2; 8 bases map to TRBD2. CDR3 length equals 16 residues. Per germline, CDR1 SGHRS and CDR2 YFSETQ. The J segment lost 7 bases and the V segment lost 3 bases, leaving 11 bases of the junction unmatched. The CDR3 here is CASSSGGTSLYGELFF. CDR3 coding DNA: TGCGCCAGCAGCTCAGGAGGGACTAGTTTATACGGGGAGCTGTTTTTT.

This chain uses TRBV2 with TRBJ1-4; no clear D gene. The CDR3 has 15 residues. Germline loops: CDR1 SNHLY, CDR2 FYNNEI. V dropped 6 bases and J dropped 4 bases, with 15 bases sitting between them. In DNA form, the CDR3 reads TGTGCCAGCAGAAACTTTGGAGGGAATAATGAAAAACTGTTTTTT. It yields the protein CASRNFGGNNEKLFF.

This rearrangement joins TRBV27 to TRBJ2-7; TRBD2 is a possible D gene (5 bases). V shed 7 bases and J shed 6 bases, with 16 bases lying between them. The CDR3 has 13 amino acids. In germline, CDR1 is MNHEY, CDR2 SMNVEV (reference sequence). CDR3 coding DNA: TGTGCCAGCAACCGAGGGAGCTCAACCGAGCAGTACTTC. This codes for CASNRGSSTEQYF.

This clone has more than one count but fewer than ten. The rearrangement links TRBV6-5 to TRBJ1-1, with 12 nucleotides matching TRBD1. The CDR3 has 15 residues. The V and J ends lost 6 bases and 3 bases, in that order; junction bases with no gene match: 5. CDR1 and CDR2 from the germline V gene are MNHEY and SVGAGI. DNA of the CDR3: TGTGCCAGCAGGGGGACAGGGGGCGCGTACACTGAAGCTTTCTTT. Amino acid sequence: CASRGTGGAYTEAFF.

The V and J genes are TRBV5-1 and TRBJ1-1; 9 nucleotides agree with TRBD1. With 4 bases clipped from V and 6 bases from J, the junction kept 4 bases outside the gene matches. Germline CDR1 SGHRS, CDR2 YFSETQ. The CDR3 extends over 13 amino acids. CDR3 DNA: TGCGCCAGCAGCCCGGGACAGGGCCCTGAAGCTTTCTTT. This codes for CASSPGQGPEAFF.

This clone was observed a handful of times. The chain uses TRBV7-9 and TRBJ1-2, with 9 bases matching TRBD1. Germline CDR1 SEHNR, CDR2 FQNEAQ (reference sequence). V was pared by 6 bases and J by 5 bases, with 7 bases of the junction left unmatched. This CDR3 has 14 amino acids. In DNA form, the CDR3 reads TGTGCCAGCAGATACGGACAGGGGATGTATGGCTACACCTTC. It specifies CASRYGQGMYGYTF.

CDR3 protein: CASSPGTRPASGRGDTQYF. The DNA for the CDR3 is TGTGCCAGCTCACCAGGGACCCGGCCGGCTAGCGGTAGAGGAGATACGCAGTATTTT. The chain joins TRBV18 to TRBJ2-3, with 7 bases that match TRBD2. The germline CDR1 and CDR2 sequences are KGHSH and LQKENI. J was trimmed by 5 bases and V by 2 bases; bases with no gene match: 19. The CDR3 consists of 19 residues.

In this sample, this clone turned up once. The CDR3 protein is CASSPLSASTDTQYF. The CDR3 bases are TGTGCCAGCAGCCCACTGAGCGCTAGCACAGATACGCAGTATTTT. This chain links TRBV9 with TRBJ2-3; D gene unclear. V dropped 4 bases and J dropped 0 bases, with 12 bases sitting between them. Germline V gene data show CDR1 as SGDLS and CDR2 as YYNGEE. CDR3 length equals 15 residues.

The count of this clone is one. The gene calls are TRBV4-3 and TRBJ1-3; D may be TRBD1 (6 bases). From germline, CDR1 is LGHNA and CDR2 YSLEER. The CDR3 totals 15 residues. Trimming removed 0 bases from V and 4 bases from J, with 10 bases in between. CDR3 coding DNA: TGCGCCAGCAGCCAAGAGGGGGCGACCGGAAACACCATATATTTT. Translation gives CASSQEGATGNTIYF.

This sequence joins TRBV19 and TRBJ1-1; D call uncertain. The CDR3 has 16 amino acids. Trimming pared 1 base from V and 1 base from J, leaving 13 bases between. CDR1 LNHDA and CDR2 SQIVND come from the germline V gene (reference sequence). CDR3 DNA sequence: TGTGCCAGTAGTATAGTAGCGACAAGAAAGAACACTGAAGCTTTCTTT. Amino acids: CASSIVATRKNTEAFF.

The V call is TRBV19, the J call TRBJ2-1, with D maybe TRBD1 (5 bases). This CDR3 region has 14 residues. Per germline, CDR1 LNHDA and CDR2 SQIVND (reference sequence). V was clipped by 6 bases and J by 11 bases, with 20 bases between them. The CDR3 here is CASSTKGVTLQQFF. The CDR3 DNA is TGTGCCAGTAGCACGAAAGGGGTAACCTTGCAGCAGTTCTTC.

This clone has a handful of counts. The chain is built from TRBV12-3 or TRBV12-4 and TRBJ2-1; 8 nucleotides agree with TRBD2. CDR3 size: 12 residues. V shed 3 bases and J 13 bases; nucleotides not matched to a gene: 5. CDR3 sequence (DNA): TGTGCCAGCAGTTTGTATGGACTAGCCCAGTTCTTC. It encodes CASSLYGLAQFF.

V usage is TRBV5-1 and J usage is TRBJ2-5; TRBD2 is a possible D gene (7 bases). V was pared by 0 bases and J by 5 bases, with 14 bases between. The CDR3 sequence is 15 residues long. Per germline, CDR1 SGHRS and CDR2 YFSETQ. The CDR3 reads CASSLASGGGETQYF. DNA of the CDR3: TGCGCCAGCAGCTTGGCCTCGGGGGGCGGGGAGACCCAGTACTTC.

This chain joins TRBV7-2 and TRBJ2-7, with 8 bases that match TRBD2. Germline CDR1 and CDR2: SGHTA and FQGNSA. V was clipped by 3 bases and J by 7 bases; unmatched bases: 11. The CDR3 contains 15 residues. The CDR3 sequence: CASSFGSGRIGEQYF. DNA of the CDR3: TGTGCCAGCAGCTTTGGGAGCGGGAGAATTGGGGAGCAGTACTTC. Full variable domain (outside the CDR3, taken from reference TRBV7-2 and TRBJ2-7): GAGVSQSPSNKVTEKGKDVELRCDPISGHTALYWYRQSLGQGLEFLIYFQGNSAPDKSGLPSDRFSAERTGGSVSTLTIQRTQQEDSAVYLCASSFGSGRIGEQYFGPGTRLTVT.

Worth noting for this clone: The same CDR3 also results from other DNA sequences found in this sample. The chain employs TRBV18 and TRBJ2-7; D is perhaps TRBD2 (5 bases). Germline V lookup: CDR1 KGHSH, CDR2 LQKENI. This CDR3 is built from 12 residues. V was clipped by 1 base and J by 5 bases, with 6 bases between them. Written as DNA, the CDR3 is TGTGCCAGCTCACCACAGGGAGACGAGCAGTACTTC. Translating it yields CASSPQGDEQYF.